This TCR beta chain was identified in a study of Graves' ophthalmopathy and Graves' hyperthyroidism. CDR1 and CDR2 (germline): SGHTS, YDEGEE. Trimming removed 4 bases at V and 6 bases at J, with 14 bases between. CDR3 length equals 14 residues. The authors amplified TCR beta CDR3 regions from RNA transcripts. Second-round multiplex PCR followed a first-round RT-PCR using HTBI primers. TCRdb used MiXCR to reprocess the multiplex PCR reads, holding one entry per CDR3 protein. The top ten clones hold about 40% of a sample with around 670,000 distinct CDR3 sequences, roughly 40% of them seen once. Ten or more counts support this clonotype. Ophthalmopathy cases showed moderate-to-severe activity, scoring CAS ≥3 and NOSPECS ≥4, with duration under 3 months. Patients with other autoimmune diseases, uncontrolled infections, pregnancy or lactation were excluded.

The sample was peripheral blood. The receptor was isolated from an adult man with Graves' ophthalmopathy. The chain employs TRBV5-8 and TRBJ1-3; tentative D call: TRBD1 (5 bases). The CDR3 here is CASSPTGGENTIYF. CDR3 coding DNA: TGTGCCAGCAGCCCAACGGGGGGTGAAAACACCATATATTTT. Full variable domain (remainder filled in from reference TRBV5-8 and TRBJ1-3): EAGVTQSPTHLIKTRGQQATLRCSPISGHTSVYWYQQALGLGLQFLLWYDEGEERNRGNFPPRFSGRQFPNYSSELNVNALELEDSALYLCASSPTGGENTIYFGEGSWLTVV.